The clone carrying this T cell receptor (beta chain) has a handful of counts. This entry belongs to a study of T-cell memory formation after mild COVID-19. Study context: TCR clusters were mostly confined to one donor each.

In TCRdb, the 5' RACE reads were re-called with MiXCR into one record per CDR3 protein. The sample contains a few hundred thousand distinct CDR3 sequences, around 27% of which appear only once. Germline V gene sequence: CDR1 SGHVS, CDR2 FNYEAQ. The CDR3 runs to 14 residues. Trimming removed 4 bases at V and 0 bases at J, with 10 bases between. Sequenced input: PBMCs or a T cell subset sorted from them (not recorded which). This sequence joins TRBV7-6 and TRBJ2-7, with a weak D call TRBD1 (6 bases). The receptor was derived from an adult woman who had mild COVID-19 (a few samples of this study predate the infection). Cell type and time point are not known. CDR3 amino acids: CASSSQGLSYEQYF. DNA of the CDR3: TGTGCCAGCAGCTCACAGGGCCTCTCCTACGAGCAGTACTTC.